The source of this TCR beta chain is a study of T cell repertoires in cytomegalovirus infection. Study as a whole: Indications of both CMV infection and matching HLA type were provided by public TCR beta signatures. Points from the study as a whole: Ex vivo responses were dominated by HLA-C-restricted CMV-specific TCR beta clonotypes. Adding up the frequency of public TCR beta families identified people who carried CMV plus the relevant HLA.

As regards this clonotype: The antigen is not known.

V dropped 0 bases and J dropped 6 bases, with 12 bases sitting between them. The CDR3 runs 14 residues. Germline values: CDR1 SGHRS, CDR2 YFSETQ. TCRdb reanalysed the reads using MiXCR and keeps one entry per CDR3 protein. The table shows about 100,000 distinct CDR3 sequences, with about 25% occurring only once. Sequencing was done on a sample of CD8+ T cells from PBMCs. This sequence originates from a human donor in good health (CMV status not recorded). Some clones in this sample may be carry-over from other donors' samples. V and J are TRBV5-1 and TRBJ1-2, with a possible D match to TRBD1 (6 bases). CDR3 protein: CASSLEGRGDGYTF. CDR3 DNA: TGCGCCAGCAGCTTGGAGGGCAGGGGTGATGGCTACACCTTC.